This TCR beta chain is from a study of radiotherapy plus CTLA-4 blockade in lung cancer. Note on this clone: A junction boundary mismatches the germline segment, possibly from a read error.

The repertoire was sequenced with immunoSEQ multiplex PCR; TCRdb's copy has only in-frame clones and lacks some. Of around 55,000 clones in the sample, around four fifths were seen once. Germline loops: CDR1 SGHRS, CDR2 YFSETQ. CDR3 length: 15 residues. The source is a human donor with non-small cell lung cancer whose response to radiotherapy plus ipilimumab could not be evaluated. The rearrangement joins TRBV5-1 to TRBJ1-1, with TRBD1 matching 11 bases. This material consisted of peripheral blood, taken from a patient treated with radiotherapy plus ipilimumab. The CDR3 sequence: CAGSFGTGGITEAFF. The CDR3 coding sequence is TGCGCCGGCAGCTTTGGGACAGGGGGAATCACTGAAGCTTTCTTT.